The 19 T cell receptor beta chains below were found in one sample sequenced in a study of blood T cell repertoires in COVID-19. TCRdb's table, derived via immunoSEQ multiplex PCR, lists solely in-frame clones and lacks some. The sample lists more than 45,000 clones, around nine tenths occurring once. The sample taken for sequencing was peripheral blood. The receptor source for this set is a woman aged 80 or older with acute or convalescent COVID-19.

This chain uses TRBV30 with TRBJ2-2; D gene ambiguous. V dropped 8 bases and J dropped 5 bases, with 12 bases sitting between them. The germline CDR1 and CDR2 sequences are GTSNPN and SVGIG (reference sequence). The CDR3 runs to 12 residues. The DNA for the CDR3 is TGTGCCCAAAGAGGTTATACCGGGGAGCTGTTTTTT. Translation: CAQRGYTGELFF.

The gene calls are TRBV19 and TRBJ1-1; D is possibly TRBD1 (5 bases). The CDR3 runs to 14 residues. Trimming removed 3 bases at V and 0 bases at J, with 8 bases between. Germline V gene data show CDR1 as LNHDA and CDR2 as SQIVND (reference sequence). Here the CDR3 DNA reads TGTGCCAGTAGTATGACAGTTATGAACACTGAAGCTTTCTTT. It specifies CASSMTVMNTEAFF.

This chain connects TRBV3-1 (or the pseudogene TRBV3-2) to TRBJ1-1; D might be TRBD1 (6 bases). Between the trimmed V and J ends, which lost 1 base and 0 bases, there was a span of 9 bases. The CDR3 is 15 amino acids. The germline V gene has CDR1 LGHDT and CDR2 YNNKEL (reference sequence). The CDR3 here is CASSQAGQLNTEAFF. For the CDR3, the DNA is TGTGCCAGCAGCCAAGCCGGACAGTTGAACACTGAAGCTTTCTTT.

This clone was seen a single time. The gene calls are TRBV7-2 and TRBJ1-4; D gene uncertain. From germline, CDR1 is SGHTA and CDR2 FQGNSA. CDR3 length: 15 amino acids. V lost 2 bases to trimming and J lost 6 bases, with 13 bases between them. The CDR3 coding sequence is TGTGCCAGCAGCTTATCGAGCGGGAGGCATGAAAAACTGTTTTTT. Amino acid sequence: CASSLSSGRHEKLFF.

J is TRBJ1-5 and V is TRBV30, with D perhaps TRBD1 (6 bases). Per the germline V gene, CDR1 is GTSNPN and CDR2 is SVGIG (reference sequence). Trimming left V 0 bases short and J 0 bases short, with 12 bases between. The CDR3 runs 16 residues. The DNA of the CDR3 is TGTGCCTGGAGTGTAGGGGGTTCGTATAGCAATCAGCCCCAGCATTTT. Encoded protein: CAWSVGGSYSNQPQHF.

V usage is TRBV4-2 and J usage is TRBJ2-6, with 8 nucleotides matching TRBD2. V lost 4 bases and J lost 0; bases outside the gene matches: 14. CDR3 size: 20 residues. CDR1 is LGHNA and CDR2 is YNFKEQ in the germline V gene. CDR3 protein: CASSLGLGREVGSGANVLTF. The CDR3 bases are TGTGCCAGCAGCCTCGGATTGGGGCGGGAGGTCGGCTCTGGGGCCAACGTCCTGACTTTC.

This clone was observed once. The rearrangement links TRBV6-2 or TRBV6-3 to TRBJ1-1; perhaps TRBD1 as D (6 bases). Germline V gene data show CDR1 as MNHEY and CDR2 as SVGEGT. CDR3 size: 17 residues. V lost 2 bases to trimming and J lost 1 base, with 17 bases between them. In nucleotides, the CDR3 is TGTGCCAGCAGTTACAGGATGGGAGGGACAAGGAACACTGAAGCTTTCTTT. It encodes CASSYRMGGTRNTEAFF.

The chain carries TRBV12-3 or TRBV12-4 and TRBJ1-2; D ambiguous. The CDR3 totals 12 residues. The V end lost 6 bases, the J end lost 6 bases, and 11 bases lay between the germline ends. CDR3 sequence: CASRPTYDGYTF. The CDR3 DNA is TGTGCCAGCAGACCGACATATGATGGCTACACCTTC.

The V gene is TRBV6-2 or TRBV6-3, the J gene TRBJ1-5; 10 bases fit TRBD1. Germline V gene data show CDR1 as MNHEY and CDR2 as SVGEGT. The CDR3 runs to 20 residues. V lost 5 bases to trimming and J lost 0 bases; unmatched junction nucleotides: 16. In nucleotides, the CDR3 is TGTGCCAGCAGTCCGGGACAGGGGATTTTGGGGCCCTATAGCAATCAGCCCCAGCATTTT. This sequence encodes CASSPGQGILGPYSNQPQHF.

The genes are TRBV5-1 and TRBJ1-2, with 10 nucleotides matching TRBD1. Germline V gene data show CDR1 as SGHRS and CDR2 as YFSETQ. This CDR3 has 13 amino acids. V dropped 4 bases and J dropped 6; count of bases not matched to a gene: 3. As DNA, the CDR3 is TGCGCCAGCAGCGCGGGACAGGGGAATGGCTACACCTTC. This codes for CASSAGQGNGYTF.

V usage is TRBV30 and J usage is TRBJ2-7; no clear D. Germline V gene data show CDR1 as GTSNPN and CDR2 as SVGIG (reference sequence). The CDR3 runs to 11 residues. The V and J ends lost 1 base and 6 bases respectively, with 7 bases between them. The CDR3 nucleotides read TGTGCCTGGAGTGGCGGCTTCGAGCAGTACTTC. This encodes CAWSGGFEQYF. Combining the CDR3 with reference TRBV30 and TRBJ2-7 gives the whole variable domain SQTIHQWPATLVQPVGSPLSLECTVEGTSNPNLYWYRQAAGRGLQLLFYSVGIGQISSEVPQNLSASRPQDRQFILSSKKLLLSDSGFYLCAWSGGFEQYFGPGTRLTVT.

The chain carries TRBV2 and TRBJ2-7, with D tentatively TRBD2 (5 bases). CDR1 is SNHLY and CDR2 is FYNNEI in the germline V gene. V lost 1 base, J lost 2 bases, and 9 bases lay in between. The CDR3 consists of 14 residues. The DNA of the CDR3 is TGTGCCAGCAGTGAAGTCAGCGGAACCTACGAGCAGTACTTC. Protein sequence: CASSEVSGTYEQYF.

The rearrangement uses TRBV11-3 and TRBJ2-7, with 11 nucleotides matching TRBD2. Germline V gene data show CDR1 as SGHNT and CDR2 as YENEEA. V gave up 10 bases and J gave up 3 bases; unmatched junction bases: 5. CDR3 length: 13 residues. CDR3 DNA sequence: TGTGCCACCGGGACTAGCGGCCACTACGAGCAGTACTTC. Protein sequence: CATGTSGHYEQYF. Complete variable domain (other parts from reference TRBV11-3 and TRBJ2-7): EAGVVQSPRYKIIEKKQPVAFWCNPISGHNTLYWYLQNLGQGPELLIRYENEEAVDDSQLPKDRFSAERLKGVDSTLKIQPAELGDSAVYLCATGTSGHYEQYFGPGTRLTVT.

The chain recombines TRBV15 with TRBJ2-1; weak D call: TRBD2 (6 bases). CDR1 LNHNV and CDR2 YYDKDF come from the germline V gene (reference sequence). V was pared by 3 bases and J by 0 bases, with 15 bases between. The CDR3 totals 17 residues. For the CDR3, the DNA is TGTGCCACCAGCAGGACACCCGGGGGAAGCTCCTACAATGAGCAGTTCTTC. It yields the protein CATSRTPGGSSYNEQFF.

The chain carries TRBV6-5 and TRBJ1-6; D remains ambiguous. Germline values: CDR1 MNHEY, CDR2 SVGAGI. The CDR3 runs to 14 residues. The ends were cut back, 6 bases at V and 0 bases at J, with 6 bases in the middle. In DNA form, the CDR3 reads TGTGCCAGCAGGCTGAGCTCCTATAATTCACCCCTCCACTTT. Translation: CASRLSSYNSPLHF.

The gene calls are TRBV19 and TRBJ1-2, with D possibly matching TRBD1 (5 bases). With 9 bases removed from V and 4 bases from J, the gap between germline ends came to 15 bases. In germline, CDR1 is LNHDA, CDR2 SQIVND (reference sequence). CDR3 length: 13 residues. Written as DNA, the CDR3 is TGTGCCAGCAGCAGGGAGGATCGCTATGGCTACACCTTC. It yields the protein CASSREDRYGYTF.

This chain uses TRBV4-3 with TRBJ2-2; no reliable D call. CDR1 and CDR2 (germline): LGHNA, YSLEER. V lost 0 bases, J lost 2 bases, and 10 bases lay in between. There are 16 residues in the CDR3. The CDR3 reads CASSQDSSHNTGELFF. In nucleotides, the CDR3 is TGCGCCAGCAGCCAAGATTCTTCACACAACACCGGGGAGCTGTTTTTT.

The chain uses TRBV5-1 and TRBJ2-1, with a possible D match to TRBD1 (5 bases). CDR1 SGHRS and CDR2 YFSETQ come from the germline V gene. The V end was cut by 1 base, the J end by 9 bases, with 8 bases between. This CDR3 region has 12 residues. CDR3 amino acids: CASSLLGPEQFF. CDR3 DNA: TGCGCCAGCAGCTTGCTGGGGCCTGAGCAGTTCTTC.

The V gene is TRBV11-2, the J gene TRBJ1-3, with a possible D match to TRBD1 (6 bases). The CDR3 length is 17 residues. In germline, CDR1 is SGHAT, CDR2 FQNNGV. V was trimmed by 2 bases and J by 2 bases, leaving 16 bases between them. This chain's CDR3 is CASSLRPGVMAGNTIYF. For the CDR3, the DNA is TGTGCCAGCAGCTTAAGACCAGGGGTGATGGCTGGAAACACCATATATTTT.